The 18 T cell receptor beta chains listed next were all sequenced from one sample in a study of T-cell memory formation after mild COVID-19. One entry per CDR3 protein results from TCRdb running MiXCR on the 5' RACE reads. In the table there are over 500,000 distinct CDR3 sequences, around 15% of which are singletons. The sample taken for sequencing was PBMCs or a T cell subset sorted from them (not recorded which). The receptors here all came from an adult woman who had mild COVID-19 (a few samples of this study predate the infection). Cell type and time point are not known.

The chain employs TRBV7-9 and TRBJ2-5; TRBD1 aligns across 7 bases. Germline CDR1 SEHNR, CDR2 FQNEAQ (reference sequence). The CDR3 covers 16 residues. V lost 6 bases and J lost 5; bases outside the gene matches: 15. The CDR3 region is CASSQSWDSGWETQYF. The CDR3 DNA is TGTGCCAGCAGTCAATCGTGGGACAGTGGTTGGGAGACCCAGTACTTC.

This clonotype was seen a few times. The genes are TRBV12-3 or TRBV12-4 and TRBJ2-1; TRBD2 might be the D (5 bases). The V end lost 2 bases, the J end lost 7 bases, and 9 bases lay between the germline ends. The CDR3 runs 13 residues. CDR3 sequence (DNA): TGTGCCAGCAGTTTACCCCCGGGAAATGAGCAGTTCTTC. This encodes CASSLPPGNEQFF.

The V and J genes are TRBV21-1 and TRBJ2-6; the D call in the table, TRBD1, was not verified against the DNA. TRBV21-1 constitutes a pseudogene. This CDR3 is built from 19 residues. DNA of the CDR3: TGTGCCAGCAGCAAATCTCCCCTGAAACAGGGACTTGGGGCCAACGTCCTGACTTTC. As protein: CASSKSPLKQGLGANVLTF.

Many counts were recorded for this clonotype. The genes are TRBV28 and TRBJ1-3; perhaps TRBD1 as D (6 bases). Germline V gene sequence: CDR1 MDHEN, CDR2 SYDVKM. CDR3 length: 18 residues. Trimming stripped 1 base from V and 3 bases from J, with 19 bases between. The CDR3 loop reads CASSLSTGLGSLGNTIYF. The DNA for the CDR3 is TGTGCCAGCAGTTTATCCACAGGGCTAGGTTCACTTGGAAACACCATATATTTT.

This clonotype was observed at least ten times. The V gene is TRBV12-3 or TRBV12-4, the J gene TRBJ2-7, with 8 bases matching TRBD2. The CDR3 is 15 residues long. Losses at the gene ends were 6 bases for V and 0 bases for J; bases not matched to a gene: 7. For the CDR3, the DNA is TGTGCCAGCAGCCGCGGGGGGTCGAGCTCCTACGAGCAGTACTTC. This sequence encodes CASSRGGSSSYEQYF.

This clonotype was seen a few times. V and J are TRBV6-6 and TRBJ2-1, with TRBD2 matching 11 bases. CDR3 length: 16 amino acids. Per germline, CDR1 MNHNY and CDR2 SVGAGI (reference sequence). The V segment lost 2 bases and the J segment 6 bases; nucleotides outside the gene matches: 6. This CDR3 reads CASSYGVAGGSNEQFF. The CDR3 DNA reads TGTGCCAGCAGTTACGGGGTAGCGGGAGGGAGCAATGAGCAGTTCTTC.

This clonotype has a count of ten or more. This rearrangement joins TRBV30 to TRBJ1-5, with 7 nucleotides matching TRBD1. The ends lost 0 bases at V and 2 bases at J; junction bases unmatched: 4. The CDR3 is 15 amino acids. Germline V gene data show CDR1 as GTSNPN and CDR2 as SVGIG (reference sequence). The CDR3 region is CAWSVGTVGNQPQHF. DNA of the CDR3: TGTGCCTGGAGTGTTGGGACAGTCGGCAATCAGCCCCAGCATTTT.

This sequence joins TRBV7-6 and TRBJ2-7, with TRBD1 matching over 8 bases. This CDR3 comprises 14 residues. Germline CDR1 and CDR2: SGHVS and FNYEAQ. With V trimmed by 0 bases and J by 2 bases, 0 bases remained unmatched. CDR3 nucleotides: TGTGCCAGCAGCTTAGCGACAGGGGCCTACGAGCAGTACTTC. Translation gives CASSLATGAYEQYF.

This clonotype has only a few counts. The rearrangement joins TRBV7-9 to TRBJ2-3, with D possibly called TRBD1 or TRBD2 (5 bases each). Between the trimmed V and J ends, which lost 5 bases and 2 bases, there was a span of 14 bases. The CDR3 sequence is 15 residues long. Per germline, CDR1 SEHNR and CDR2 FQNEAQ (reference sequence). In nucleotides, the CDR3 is TGTGCCAGCAGCCCCACGCGAGGGGTCACAGATACGCAGTATTTT. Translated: CASSPTRGVTDTQYF.

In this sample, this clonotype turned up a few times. CDR3 amino acids: CASSLREGLGEQYF. For the CDR3, the DNA is TGTGCCAGCAGCTTGAGAGAGGGGCTTGGCGAGCAGTACTTC. The chain couples TRBV7-9 to TRBJ2-7; D may correspond to TRBD1 or TRBD2 (5 bases each). V was trimmed by 3 bases and J by 6 bases, leaving 15 bases between them. CDR1 and CDR2 (germline): SEHNR, FQNEAQ (reference sequence). This CDR3 is 14 amino acids long.

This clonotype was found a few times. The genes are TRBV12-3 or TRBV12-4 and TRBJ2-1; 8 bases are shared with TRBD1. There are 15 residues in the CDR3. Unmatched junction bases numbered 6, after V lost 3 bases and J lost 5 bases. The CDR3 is CASSFRTGGHNEQFF. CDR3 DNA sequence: TGTGCCAGCAGTTTCCGAACAGGGGGGCACAATGAGCAGTTCTTC.

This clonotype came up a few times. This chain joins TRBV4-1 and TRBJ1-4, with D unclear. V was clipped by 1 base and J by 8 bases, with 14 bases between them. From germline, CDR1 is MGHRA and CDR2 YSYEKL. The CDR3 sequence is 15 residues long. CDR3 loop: CASSQVGGRGEKLFF. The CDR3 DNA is TGCGCCAGCAGCCAAGTCGGAGGAAGAGGAGAAAAACTGTTTTTT.

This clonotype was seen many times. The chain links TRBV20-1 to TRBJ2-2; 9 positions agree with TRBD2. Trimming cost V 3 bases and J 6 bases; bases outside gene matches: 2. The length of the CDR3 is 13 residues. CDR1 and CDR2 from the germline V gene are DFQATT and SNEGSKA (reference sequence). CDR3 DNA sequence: TGCAGTGCTAGCATAGCGGGAGCCGGGGAGCTGTTTTTT. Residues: CSASIAGAGELFF.

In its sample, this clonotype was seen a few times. The DNA of the CDR3 is TGCGCCAGCAGCCCGGAAAAGGCTACTAATGAAAAACTGTTTTTT. It translates to CASSPEKATNEKLFF. V is TRBV5-1 and J is TRBJ1-4; no definite D call. Germline values: CDR1 SGHRS, CDR2 YFSETQ. This CDR3 has 15 amino acids. Between the trimmed V and J ends, which lost 4 bases and 2 bases, there was a span of 12 bases.

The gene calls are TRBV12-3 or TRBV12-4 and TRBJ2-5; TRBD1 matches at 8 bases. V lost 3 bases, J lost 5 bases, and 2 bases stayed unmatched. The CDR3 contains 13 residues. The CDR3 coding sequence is TGTGCCAGCAGTTTTTGGGACAGGGAGACCCAGTACTTC. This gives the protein CASSFWDRETQYF.

CDR3 in amino acids: CAIRDTHQETQYF. DNA of the CDR3: TGTGCCATACGGGACACACATCAAGAGACCCAGTACTTC. The gene calls are TRBV10-3 and TRBJ2-5; maybe TRBD1 (6 bases). This CDR3 spans 13 amino acids. Germline V gene sequence: CDR1 ENHRY, CDR2 SYGVKD. Trimming removed 9 bases from V and 2 bases from J, with 13 bases in between.

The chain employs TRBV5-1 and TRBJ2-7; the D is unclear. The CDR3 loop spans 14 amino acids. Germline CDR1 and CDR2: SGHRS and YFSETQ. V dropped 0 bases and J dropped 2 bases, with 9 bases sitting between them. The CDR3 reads CASSLDALPYEQYF. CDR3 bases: TGCGCCAGCAGCTTGGACGCCCTCCCCTACGAGCAGTACTTC.

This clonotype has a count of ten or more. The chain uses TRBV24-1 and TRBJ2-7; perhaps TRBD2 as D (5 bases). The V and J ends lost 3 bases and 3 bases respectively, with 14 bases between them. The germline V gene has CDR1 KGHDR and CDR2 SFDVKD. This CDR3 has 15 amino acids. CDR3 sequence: CATSDHRAGGYEQYF. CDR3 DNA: TGTGCCACCAGTGATCACCGGGCCGGAGGCTACGAGCAGTACTTC.